This T cell receptor beta chain stems from a study of blood T cell repertoires in COVID-19. Turning to the study itself: The analysed material was cDNA or gDNA that came from T cells, B-cell-depleted T cells, or PBMCs.

The CDR3 totals 13 residues. Looked up from germline, CDR1 is SNHLY and CDR2 is FYNNEI. The V gene end was trimmed by 8 bases and the J gene end by 1 base; junction bases not matched to a gene: 5. Patients in Seattle were enrolled during active infection, then followed longitudinally. In the authors' methods: Counts of nucleated cells, estimated from reference gene primer amplification, were obtained. Clones were sequenced by immunoSEQ multiplex PCR, and TCRdb holds only the in-frame ones, with some missing. Clone size and V and J calls were adopted from that table, with D and trimming inferred from the DNA. This table holds 80,000 to 90,000 clones, about 85% found once.

Material for sequencing was peripheral blood. The V gene is TRBV2, the J gene TRBJ2-7; 7 bases fit TRBD1. The TCR comes from an elderly woman with COVID-19, enrolled during active disease. Written as DNA, the CDR3 is TGTGCCAGCCAGGGGGACAGTTCCTACGAGCAGTACTTC. Translated: CASQGDSSYEQYF.